This is a list of T cell receptor beta chains from one sample in a study of blood T cell repertoires in COVID-19. Using immunoSEQ multiplex PCR, the repertoire was profiled, and TCRdb retains in-frame clones only, with some absent. The table records approximately 24,000 clones, 88% of them present only once. The sequenced sample was peripheral blood. The receptor source for this set is a man between 65 and 80 years old with acute or convalescent COVID-19. The conserved cysteine and the conserved F or W are not part of the CDR3 here. The D gene is left open where the match is weak.

TRBJ2-2 - TRBV4-3 ASSRSVGELF
TRBJ1-5 - TRBV4-3 ASSLTGRGNQPQH
TRBJ2-3 - TRBV28 ASSPQRVTSTDTQY
TRBJ1-1 - TRBV6-5 ASSRTAVPEAF
TRBJ1-5 - TRBV6-5 ASVDSPHKPQH
TRBJ2-1 TRBD2 TRBV18 ASSPSGLAGENEQF
TRBJ1-1 TRBD1 TRBV18 ASSPTGGLWNTEAF
TRBJ2-2 - TRBV18 ASFGQMRGELF
TRBJ1-1 - TRBV5-1 ASSLDPGGKTEAF
TRBJ2-3 TRBD1 TRBV3-1/TRBV3-2 ASSHRQGLADTQY
TRBJ1-3 - TRBV28 ASLSSGNTIY
TRBJ2-1 - TRBV29-1 SVDPKRGFYNEQF
TRBJ1-5 TRBD1 TRBV4-1 ASSPGGTGNQPQH
TRBJ2-5 TRBD2 TRBV9 ASSVGTSGYQETQY
TRBJ2-2 TRBD2 TRBV15 ATSRVGGLAGGTGELF
TRBJ2-1 TRBD2 TRBV6-6 ASSYEAGGNNEQF
TRBJ2-5 TRBD2 TRBV6-2/TRBV6-3 ASSYLIGTSAQETQY
TRBJ2-2 TRBD2 TRBV29-1 SVGMGGPPGELF
TRBJ2-1 TRBD2 TRBV9 ASCVAGTSGVYEQF
TRBJ2-7 - TRBV11-2 ASSLDQGMRLEQY
TRBJ2-2 - TRBV2 ASSGEQVITGELF
TRBJ2-1 TRBD1 TRBV3-1/TRBV3-2 ASSPRQGGLREF
TRBJ1-4 TRBD1 TRBV5-1 AAQGETGNGEKLF
TRBJ2-1 - TRBV7-2 ASSSNLLRNEQF
TRBJ2-7 TRBD1 TRBV6-5 ASAPDRGGEQY
TRBJ2-2 - TRBV3-1/TRBV3-2 ASSPPTDTGELF
TRBJ2-7 - TRBV12-3/TRBV12-4 ASRLDSNYEQY
TRBJ1-1 - TRBV4-2 ASSQVGRVGTEAF
TRBJ2-7 TRBD2 TRBV7-2 ASSARTSGSYEQY
TRBJ2-3 TRBD2 TRBV5-4 ASSSLAATDTQY
TRBJ2-2 - TRBV2 ASRGGGGKVTGELF
TRBJ1-2 - TRBV7-2 ASRRDNNYGYT
TRBJ2-1 - TRBV3-1/TRBV3-2 ASSQPTGFSNEQF
TRBJ2-3 TRBD2 TRBV11-1 ASSHLSGKTDTQY
TRBJ2-1 - TRBV12-3/TRBV12-4 ASKETSYNEQF
TRBJ2-1 - TRBV2 ASSPQEGSEQF
TRBJ1-1 TRBD1 TRBV10-3 AISASQGLAF
TRBJ2-2 - TRBV2 ASSTGSGELF
TRBJ2-4 - TRBV2 ASNERAGRGIQY
TRBJ1-5 TRBD1 TRBV6-5 ATWAGGLPQH
TRBJ2-3 - TRBV4-2 ASSLTSGDTQY
TRBJ2-2 - TRBV21-1 ASSEVETSGSVDTGELF